This entry lists 11 T cell receptor beta chains sequenced from one sample in a study of blood T cell repertoires in COVID-19. TCRdb keeps only in-frame clones here, not all; method: immunoSEQ multiplex PCR. The sample lists 250,000 or so clones, roughly 90% occurring once. Sequenced input: peripheral blood. These receptors originate from a man aged 55 to 69 with acute or convalescent COVID-19.

The sample holds one count of this clone. The CDR3 is CASSQPGHPLYEQYF. CDR3 nucleotides: TGTGCCAGCAGCCAACCGGGTCACCCTCTATACGAGCAGTACTTC. V is TRBV4-2 and J is TRBJ2-7, with no clear D. Per germline, CDR1 LGHNA and CDR2 YNFKEQ. The V and J ends lost 2 bases and 4 bases respectively, with 15 bases between them. The CDR3 covers 15 residues.

This rearrangement joins TRBV27 to TRBJ2-1; 14 bases are shared with TRBD2. CDR1 MNHEY and CDR2 SMNVEV come from the germline V gene (reference sequence). The CDR3 extends over 17 amino acids. V shed 7 bases, J shed 5 bases, and the junction held 10 bases outside the gene matches. The CDR3: CASNKPGLAGVNNEQFF. CDR3 bases: TGTGCCAGCAACAAACCGGGACTAGCGGGAGTTAACAATGAGCAGTTCTTC.

The CDR3 reads CAYEDNYEQYF. DNA of the CDR3: TGTGCCTACGAGGACAACTACGAGCAGTACTTC. The rearrangement joins TRBV30 to TRBJ2-7; D might be TRBD1 (5 bases). Germline loops: CDR1 GTSNPN, CDR2 SVGIG (reference sequence). Trimming left V 7 bases short and J 3 bases short, with 10 bases between. The CDR3 is 11 amino acids.

The chain uses TRBV27 and TRBJ2-7; 7 bases are a match to TRBD2. V gave up 0 bases and J gave up 1 base; unmatched junction bases: 3. The germline V gene has CDR1 MNHEY and CDR2 SMNVEV (reference sequence). The CDR3 spans 15 residues. CDR3 residues: CASSLSGGGSYEQYF. CDR3 bases: TGTGCCAGCAGTTTATCTGGGGGGGGGTCCTACGAGCAGTACTTC.

This rearrangement joins TRBV10-3 to TRBJ2-1; TRBD2 matches 8 bases. The germline V gene encodes CDR1 ENHRY and CDR2 SYGVKD. Trimming cost V 1 base and J 0 bases; bases outside gene matches: 2. This CDR3 is built from 16 residues. The CDR3 reads CAISELREDSYNEQFF. The DNA of the CDR3 is TGTGCCATCAGTGAGTTGCGGGAGGACTCCTACAATGAGCAGTTCTTC.

The V call is TRBV30, the J call TRBJ2-1; D might be TRBD2 (6 bases). The CDR3 is made up of 14 amino acids. In germline, CDR1 is GTSNPN, CDR2 SVGIG (reference sequence). V was clipped by 3 bases and J by 2 bases, with 11 bases between them. The CDR3 region is CAWSRGSTYNEQFF. The CDR3 DNA sequence: TGTGCCTGGAGCCGGGGGTCTACCTACAATGAGCAGTTCTTC.

This chain uses TRBV15 with TRBJ2-1; D may be TRBD2 (5 bases). Trimming took 0 bases from V and 0 from J, leaving 12 bases between them. The CDR3 sequence is 17 residues long. Germline V gives CDR1 LNHNV, CDR2 YYDKDF (reference sequence). In DNA, the CDR3 is TGTGCCACCAGCAGAGATCTGCGGGTCAGCTCCTACAATGAGCAGTTCTTC. It codes for CATSRDLRVSSYNEQFF.

The genes are TRBV20-1 and TRBJ2-1; 13 nucleotides align to TRBD2. The trim removed 3 bases at V and 2 bases at J, leaving 1 base unmatched. Germline V gene data show CDR1 as DFQATT and CDR2 as SNEGSKA (reference sequence). The CDR3 extends over 15 amino acids. CDR3 protein: CSASTSGRAYNEQFF. In DNA, the CDR3 is TGCAGTGCTAGTACTAGCGGGAGGGCCTACAATGAGCAGTTCTTC.

The chain has TRBV21-1 and TRBJ2-3; the D call TRBD2 from the table was never checked on the DNA. TRBV21-1 is a pseudogene locus. The CDR3 is made up of 16 amino acids. CDR3 loop: CASNDLLAGSTDTQYF. The CDR3 DNA is TGTGCCAGCAACGACCTACTAGCGGGGAGCACAGATACGCAGTATTTT.

The V call is TRBV4-3, the J call TRBJ2-7; tentative D call: TRBD2 (6 bases). Germline lookup yields CDR1 LGHNA and CDR2 YSLEER. This CDR3 has 15 residues. V shed 0 bases and J shed 4 bases, with 13 bases lying between them. The CDR3 here is CASSQEAGFGYEQYF. The CDR3 region has the DNA TGCGCCAGCAGCCAAGAGGCGGGGTTTGGGTACGAGCAGTACTTC.

V and J are TRBV12-5 and TRBJ2-2, with D tentatively TRBD2 (5 bases). Germline CDR1 reads LGHNT; CDR2 reads FRNRAP. The CDR3 runs to 17 residues. V was shortened by 4 bases and J by 5 bases, with 20 bases between the two germline ends. DNA for the CDR3: TGTGCTAGTGGTTCCCCTCCCTGGGGAGCCGGGACCGGGGAGCTGTTTTTT. Translation gives CASGSPPWGAGTGELFF.